This T cell receptor beta chain originates from a study of technical replicates of blood from a few donors. Trimming stripped 3 bases from V and 5 bases from J, with 8 bases between. CDR1 and CDR2 from the germline V gene are SGHTA and FQGTGA. CDR3 length equals 13 residues. Only in-frame clones appear in the TCRdb table, and some are missing; sequencing was by immunoSEQ multiplex PCR. This table has approximately 73,000 clones, approximately 93% appearing once. V is TRBV7-3 and J is TRBJ2-1; D unclear. The sample consisted of T cells isolated from PBMCs. This clonotype was sampled from a human donor in good health. CDR3 region: CASSFQADNEQFF. The CDR3 DNA reads as TGTGCCAGCAGCTTTCAGGCTGACAATGAGCAGTTCTTC.